These 13 T cell receptor beta chains came from one sample sequenced in a study of blood T cell repertoires in COVID-19. TCRdb's table, derived via immunoSEQ multiplex PCR, lists solely in-frame clones and lacks some. The table includes around 78,000 clones, 86% detected once. The sequenced sample was peripheral blood. Receptors were obtained from a man between 50 and 59 years old with active or convalescent COVID-19.

J is TRBJ1-5 and V is TRBV24-1, with TRBD1 matching 7 bases. CDR1 and CDR2 from the germline V gene are KGHDR and SFDVKD. V shed 4 bases, J shed 4 bases, and the junction held 6 bases outside the gene matches. This CDR3 has 15 residues. CDR3 protein: CATSDDRERNQPQHF. DNA for the CDR3: TGTGCCACCAGTGACGACAGGGAGAGGAATCAGCCCCAGCATTTT.

The chain uses TRBV29-1 and TRBJ1-1; tentatively, D is TRBD1 (5 bases). CDR1 SQVTM and CDR2 ANQGSEA come from the germline V gene. The V end was cut by 4 bases, the J end by 3 bases, with 12 bases between. There are 13 residues in the CDR3. CDR3 sequence (DNA): TGCAGCGTTGGTAAGGGGCCGGACACTGAAGCTTTCTTT. Translation gives CSVGKGPDTEAFF. Drawing the rest from reference TRBV29-1 and TRBJ1-1, the complete variable domain is SAVISQKPSRDICQRGTSLTIQCQVDSQVTMMFWYRQQPGQSLTLIATANQGSEATYESGFVIDKFPISRPNLTFSTLTVSNMSPEDSSIYLCSVGKGPDTEAFFGQGTRLTVV.

The chain has TRBV28 and TRBJ1-5; 9 bases align to TRBD1. Trimming at V came to 6 bases and at J to 7 bases, leaving 10 bases not matched to a gene. CDR1 and CDR2 from the germline V gene are MDHEN and SYDVKM. This CDR3 has 15 amino acids. CDR3 protein: CASRPTGQGSQPQHF. The CDR3 DNA reads TGTGCCAGCAGACCGACGGGACAGGGCAGCCAGCCCCAGCATTTT. Full variable domain (remainder filled in from reference TRBV28 and TRBJ1-5): DVKVTQSSRYLVKRTGEKVFLECVQDMDHENMFWYRQDPGLGLRLIYFSYDVKMKEKGDIPEGYSVSREKKERFSLILESASTNQTSMYLCASRPTGQGSQPQHFGDGTRLSIL.

This chain uses TRBV6-5 with TRBJ1-5; 7 bases agree with TRBD1. Trimming removed 11 bases from V and 4 bases from J; junction bases left unmatched: 5. This CDR3 contains 12 residues. The germline V gene encodes CDR1 MNHEY and CDR2 SVGAGI. The CDR3 nucleotides are TGTGCCGCCAAGACAGGGAATCAGCCCCAGCATTTT. It is translated as CAAKTGNQPQHF.

This chain connects TRBV27 to TRBJ1-4; a possible D gene is TRBD1 (6 bases). This CDR3 is 15 amino acids long. V was trimmed by 6 bases and J by 10 bases, leaving 21 bases between them. CDR1 is MNHEY and CDR2 is SMNVEV in the germline V gene (reference sequence). The CDR3 coding sequence is TGTGCCAGCAGGCCGAGCGGGGGCGCGCTGGGAAAACTGTTTTTT. This gives the protein CASRPSGGALGKLFF.

This clone appeared a single time. The chain links TRBV18 to TRBJ2-7, with D perhaps TRBD1 (6 bases). In germline, CDR1 is KGHSH, CDR2 LQKENI. The CDR3 runs 15 residues. With 3 bases removed from V and 3 bases from J, the gap between germline ends came to 15 bases. DNA of the CDR3: TGTGCCAGCTCACCGAGTGGACAGAATATCTACGAGCAGTACTTC. Its protein is CASSPSGQNIYEQYF.

The rearrangement joins TRBV19 to TRBJ2-5; D unresolved. Germline CDR1 LNHDA, CDR2 SQIVND (reference sequence). Trimming stripped 4 bases from V and 2 bases from J, with 14 bases between. The CDR3 is 15 amino acids. In nucleotides, the CDR3 is TGTGCCAGTAGTAACGGCAGGATTCTTCAAGAGACCCAGTACTTC. This codes for CASSNGRILQETQYF.

The rearrangement links TRBV7-8 to TRBJ2-2, with TRBD1 as a possible D gene (6 bases). CDR3 length equals 17 residues. The germline CDR1 and CDR2 sequences are SGHVS and FQNEAQ. With 1 base removed from V and 4 bases from J, the gap between germline ends came to 16 bases. The CDR3 region is CASSLVTGTPGTGELFF. CDR3 sequence (DNA): TGTGCCAGCAGCTTAGTGACAGGCACCCCGGGCACCGGGGAGCTGTTTTTT.

This clone was observed a single time. This chain connects TRBV24-1 to TRBJ2-3; 7 bases match TRBD2. The CDR3 covers 16 residues. With 4 bases clipped from V and 4 bases from J, the junction kept 10 bases outside the gene matches. Germline V gives CDR1 KGHDR, CDR2 SFDVKD. CDR3 nucleotide sequence: TGTGCCACCAGTGACCGAGCGGGGTGGGGGGCAGATACGCAGTATTTT. It yields the protein CATSDRAGWGADTQYF.

The rearrangement uses TRBV25-1 and TRBJ1-1; 7 positions agree with TRBD1. CDR3 length equals 13 residues. V lost 8 bases to trimming and J lost 2 bases; unmatched junction nucleotides: 5. Per germline, CDR1 MGHDK and CDR2 SYGVNS. The CDR3 sequence is CASARDSNTEAFF. CDR3 DNA sequence: TGTGCCAGCGCCCGGGACAGCAACACTGAAGCTTTCTTT.

J is TRBJ1-2 and V is TRBV6-6; possible D gene TRBD1, 5 bases. V was pared by 6 bases and J by 2 bases, with 25 bases between. CDR3 length: 18 residues. Germline assignment: CDR1 MNHNY and CDR2 SVGAGI (reference sequence). In DNA, the CDR3 is TGTGCCAGCAGCCGAGCCGACAGTAGTTCACCAGTGAACTATGGCTACACCTTC. This sequence encodes CASSRADSSSPVNYGYTF.

The chain couples TRBV6-5 to TRBJ2-3; possible D gene TRBD1, 5 bases. Germline V CDR1 and CDR2: MNHEY, SVGAGI. V was pared by 6 bases and J by 6 bases, with 19 bases between. The CDR3 is 15 residues long. CDR3 loop: CASSLYFAPGDTQYF. DNA of the CDR3: TGTGCCAGCAGCCTTTACTTCGCCCCAGGGGATACGCAGTATTTT.

The chain combines TRBV6-2 or TRBV6-3 with TRBJ2-5; 10 bases are shared with TRBD2. J was trimmed by 3 bases and V by 2 bases; bases with no gene match: 3. The germline gives CDR1 MNHEY, CDR2 SVGEGT. The CDR3 extends over 15 amino acids. Here the CDR3 reads CASSYLLAGEETQYF. DNA of the CDR3: TGTGCCAGCAGTTACCTGCTAGCGGGGGAAGAGACCCAGTACTTC.